The 23 T cell receptor beta chains below all came from one sample that was sequenced in a study of blood T cell repertoires in COVID-19. Sequencing used immunoSEQ multiplex PCR; TCRdb keeps in-frame clones, though not all of them. The data contain roughly 350,000 clones, approximately 87% of them singletons. Sequencing used peripheral blood. These receptors were taken from a woman in her fifties or sixties with active or convalescent COVID-19.

V gene TRBV12-3 or TRBV12-4 combines with J gene TRBJ1-1; D perhaps matches TRBD1 (5 bases). With 5 bases removed from V and 2 bases from J, the gap between germline ends came to 9 bases. This CDR3 region has 13 residues. This chain's CDR3 is CASSGRVNTEAFF. CDR3 sequence (DNA): TGTGCCAGCAGTGGCAGGGTTAACACTGAAGCTTTCTTT.

This clone showed up just once. V is TRBV6-1 and J is TRBJ2-2, with 8 bases fitting TRBD1. This CDR3 contains 15 residues. Germline V lookup: CDR1 MNHNS, CDR2 SASEGT. After removal of 1 base from V and 5 bases from J, the junction contained 3 bases not matched to a gene. The CDR3 nucleotides are TGTGCCAGCAGTGAAGAGGACAGGGTGACCGGGGAGCTGTTTTTT. Translated: CASSEEDRVTGELFF.

The chain combines TRBV25-1 with TRBJ1-1; D is unresolved. Germline loops: CDR1 MGHDK, CDR2 SYGVNS. The CDR3 length is 13 residues. With 2 bases removed from V and 5 bases from J, the gap between germline ends came to 9 bases. The CDR3 reads CASSEGGRTEAFF. CDR3 bases: TGTGCCAGCAGTGAAGGAGGGCGGACTGAAGCTTTCTTT.

The sample holds one count of this clone. The chain combines TRBV28 with TRBJ2-7; perhaps TRBD1 as D (6 bases). The CDR3 spans 13 residues. Germline CDR1 reads MDHEN; CDR2 reads SYDVKM. Trimming stripped 1 base from V and 2 bases from J, with 6 bases between. In DNA form, the CDR3 reads TGTGCCAGCAGTTTATACAGGGCCTACGAGCAGTACTTC. The encoded protein is CASSLYRAYEQYF.

The chain combines TRBV7-2 with TRBJ2-1, with 8 bases matching TRBD2. The germline V gene encodes CDR1 SGHTA and CDR2 FQGNSA. V dropped 0 bases and J dropped 10; count of bases not matched to a gene: 11. This CDR3 region has 16 residues. The CDR3 protein is CASSLAPGSGTGEQFF. CDR3 sequence (DNA): TGTGCCAGCAGCTTAGCGCCTGGTAGCGGGACGGGGGAGCAGTTCTTC.

This sequence joins TRBV2 and TRBJ2-7, with TRBD2 identical over 7 bases. With V trimmed by 10 bases and J by 0 bases, 9 bases remained unmatched. The germline gives CDR1 SNHLY, CDR2 FYNNEI. This CDR3 contains 14 residues. The CDR3 spells CATRWGGNSYEQYF. CDR3 DNA: TGTGCCACCCGATGGGGGGGAAACTCCTACGAGCAGTACTTC.

The V and J genes are TRBV29-1 and TRBJ1-2; 11 bases match TRBD1. Losses at the gene ends were 7 bases for V and 10 bases for J; bases not matched to a gene: 14. The V gene's germline CDR1 is SQVTM and CDR2 ANQGSEA. CDR3 length equals 14 residues. CDR3 coding DNA: TGCAGCGCCCCGACGACCGGGACAGGGGGTGACTACACCTTC. It is translated as CSAPTTGTGGDYTF.

This clone was picked up a small number of times. This chain joins TRBV7-9 and TRBJ1-1; perhaps TRBD1 as D (5 bases). This CDR3 is 14 amino acids long. The ends were cut back, 1 base at V and 5 bases at J, with 11 bases in the middle. CDR1 is SEHNR, CDR2 FQNEAQ, per germline (reference sequence). For the CDR3, the DNA is TGTGCCAGCAGCTTAGGGACAAGCTCAACTGAAGCTTTCTTT. Translated, it gives CASSLGTSSTEAFF. The full variable domain, its missing parts supplied by reference TRBV7-9 and TRBJ1-1, is DTGVSQNPRHKITKRGQNVTFRCDPISEHNRLYWYRQTLGQGPEFLTYFQNEAQLEKSRLLSDRFSAERPKGSFSTLEIQRTEQGDSAMYLCASSLGTSSTEAFFGQGTRLTVV.

CDR3: CASSPGLAGGGGSYNEQFF. CDR3 in DNA: TGTGCCAGCAGCCCGGGACTAGCGGGAGGGGGAGGCTCCTACAATGAGCAGTTCTTC. This chain joins TRBV16 and TRBJ2-1, with 16 positions matching TRBD2. Germline-derived CDR1 and CDR2 are KGHSY and FQNENV. V trimming: 4 bases; J trimming: 0 bases; junction bases outside the gene matches: 6. CDR3 length: 19 amino acids.

The V call is TRBV19, the J call TRBJ1-1; 8 nucleotides align to TRBD1. Per germline, CDR1 LNHDA and CDR2 SQIVND (reference sequence). The CDR3 length is 15 residues. Unmatched junction bases numbered 9, after V lost 5 bases and J lost 4 bases. This CDR3 is CASSLRTGSITEAFF. In nucleotides, the CDR3 is TGTGCCAGTAGTCTCCGGACAGGGAGTATCACTGAAGCTTTCTTT.

This clone was observed a handful of times. V and J are TRBV7-6 and TRBJ2-3, with D possibly TRBD2 on 6 matching bases. The length of the CDR3 is 16 residues. Trimming stripped 4 bases from V and 3 bases from J, with 17 bases between. Germline V CDR1 and CDR2: SGHVS, FNYEAQ. CDR3 sequence (DNA): TGTGCCAGCAGCTCCCGTGGGGCGGGGCTTACAGATACGCAGTATTTT. Amino acid sequence: CASSSRGAGLTDTQYF.

V is TRBV27 and J is TRBJ2-5; no definite D call. This CDR3 is 13 amino acids long. Germline CDR1 and CDR2: MNHEY and SMNVEV (reference sequence). Trimming took off 0 bases at V and 4 bases at J, with 6 bases between the two ends. The DNA of the CDR3 is TGTGCCAGCAGTTTATCGATCGGAGAGACCCAGTACTTC. Encoded protein: CASSLSIGETQYF.

This clone was recorded a few times. The genes are TRBV28 and TRBJ2-2, with 8 nucleotides matching TRBD1. CDR3 length equals 15 residues. The V and J ends lost 1 base and 6 bases, in that order; junction bases with no gene match: 4. CDR1 and CDR2 from the germline V gene are MDHEN and SYDVKM. CDR3 loop: CASSLSGGSSGELFF. The DNA of the CDR3 is TGTGCCAGCAGTTTATCAGGGGGCAGCTCCGGGGAGCTGTTTTTT. Complete variable domain (other parts from reference TRBV28 and TRBJ2-2): DVKVTQSSRYLVKRTGEKVFLECVQDMDHENMFWYRQDPGLGLRLIYFSYDVKMKEKGDIPEGYSVSREKKERFSLILESASTNQTSMYLCASSLSGGSSGELFFGEGSRLTVL.

The chain couples TRBV11-2 to TRBJ2-3; 8 nucleotides line up with TRBD2. Looked up from germline, CDR1 is SGHAT and CDR2 is FQNNGV. J was trimmed by 2 bases and V by 7 bases; bases with no gene match: 8. CDR3 length: 15 amino acids. The CDR3 coding sequence is TGTGCCAGCACCCCCCAGCGGGGGCTCACAGATACGCAGTATTTT. Amino acid sequence: CASTPQRGLTDTQYF.

This chain joins TRBV7-8 and TRBJ2-7, with TRBD1 as a possible D gene (6 bases). Germline V gene lookup returns CDR1 SGHVS and CDR2 FQNEAQ. V gave up 5 bases and J gave up 0 bases, with 8 bases separating them. The CDR3 length is 13 residues. This chain's CDR3 is CASSRTASYEQYF. Written as DNA, the CDR3 is TGTGCCAGCAGCCGGACAGCCTCCTACGAGCAGTACTTC.

The V and J genes are TRBV11-2 and TRBJ2-1; D is possibly TRBD1 (5 bases). Germline CDR1 is SGHAT and CDR2 is FQNNGV. The CDR3 is 15 amino acids. Trimming removed 5 bases from V and 11 bases from J, with 22 bases in between. The CDR3 protein is CASSPLGAPTHQQFF. In nucleotides, the CDR3 is TGTGCCAGCAGCCCCCTTGGGGCGCCAACCCATCAGCAGTTCTTC.

The V call is TRBV6-5, the J call TRBJ1-2, with a tentative D call TRBD1 (5 bases). CDR1 is MNHEY and CDR2 is SVGAGI in the germline V gene. With 7 bases removed from V and 4 bases from J, the gap between germline ends came to 16 bases. The CDR3 has 14 residues. This CDR3 reads CASTIRGGGYGYTF. CDR3 sequence (DNA): TGTGCCAGCACTATACGGGGGGGTGGCTATGGCTACACCTTC.

The chain combines TRBV5-8 with TRBJ1-2; 8 positions agree with TRBD1. Germline-derived CDR1 and CDR2 are SGHTS and YDEGEE. This CDR3 is 16 amino acids long. Trimming at V came to 5 bases and at J to 4 bases, leaving 13 bases not matched to a gene. CDR3 coding DNA: TGTGCCAGCAGACTCACCGGACAGGGAATCAGCTATGGCTACACCTTC. Its translation: CASRLTGQGISYGYTF. The full variable domain, with the rest looked up from reference TRBV5-8 and TRBJ1-2, is EAGVTQSPTHLIKTRGQQATLRCSPISGHTSVYWYQQALGLGLQFLLWYDEGEERNRGNFPPRFSGRQFPNYSSELNVNALELEDSALYLCASRLTGQGISYGYTFGSGTRLTVV.

The chain is built from TRBV30 and TRBJ1-5; D is undetermined. Looked up from germline, CDR1 is GTSNPN and CDR2 is SVGIG (reference sequence). The CDR3 is made up of 13 amino acids. Trimming removed 7 bases at V and 0 bases at J, with 10 bases between. CDR3 amino acids: CASSQDSNQPQHF. CDR3 sequence (DNA): TGTGCCTCGAGCCAGGATAGCAATCAGCCCCAGCATTTT.

Details on this clone: The junction differs from germline at one of its ends, possibly a read error. The gene calls are TRBV28 and TRBJ1-1, with no clear D. Germline V gene sequence: CDR1 MDHEN, CDR2 SYDVKM. The CDR3 length is 12 residues. Here the CDR3 reads CASSPGWQTFVF. CDR3 sequence (DNA): TGTGCCAGCAGCCCCGGGTGGCAAACCTTCGTCTTT.

The J gene is TRBJ2-5, the V gene TRBV30; D is possibly TRBD2 (6 bases). CDR1 and CDR2 (germline): GTSNPN, SVGIG (reference sequence). The V end was cut by 8 bases, the J end by 10 bases, with 14 bases between. CDR3 size: 10 residues. The CDR3 spells CARGGDGQYF. The CDR3 coding sequence is TGTGCCCGGGGCGGGGATGGCCAGTACTTC.

V is TRBV19 and J is TRBJ2-2, with 7 nucleotides matching TRBD1. Looked up from germline, CDR1 is LNHDA and CDR2 is SQIVND (reference sequence). The CDR3 length is 14 residues. V was clipped by 5 bases and J by 1 base; unmatched bases: 1. CDR3 nucleotide sequence: TGTGCCAGTAGTCGGGACAGGAACACCGGGGAGCTGTTTTTT. It yields the protein CASSRDRNTGELFF.

The V gene is TRBV30, the J gene TRBJ2-1; 7 nucleotides match TRBD2. After removal of 0 bases from V and 6 bases from J, the junction contained 11 bases not matched to a gene. The CDR3 sequence is 16 residues long. Germline V gene lookup returns CDR1 GTSNPN and CDR2 SVGIG (reference sequence). CDR3 in DNA: TGTGCCTGGAGTGTAGGGCGGGGGTCCCCTTCCAATGAGCAGTTCTTC. Its translation is CAWSVGRGSPSNEQFF.